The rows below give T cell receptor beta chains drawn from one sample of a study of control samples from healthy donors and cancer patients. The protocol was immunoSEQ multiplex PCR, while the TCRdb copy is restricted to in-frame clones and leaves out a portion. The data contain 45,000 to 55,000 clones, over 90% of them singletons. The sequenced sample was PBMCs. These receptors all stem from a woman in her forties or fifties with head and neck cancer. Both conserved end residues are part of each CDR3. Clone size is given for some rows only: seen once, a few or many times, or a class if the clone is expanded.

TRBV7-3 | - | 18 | CASSLREPTSGTYNEQFF
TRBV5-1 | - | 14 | CASSSGGSTTEAFF
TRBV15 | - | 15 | CATSRDSLSTGKAFF
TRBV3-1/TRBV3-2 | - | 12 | CASSLGYQPQHF
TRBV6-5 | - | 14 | CASSYSQNTGELFF
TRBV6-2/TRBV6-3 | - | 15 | CASSASGGANEKLFF
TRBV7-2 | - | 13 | CASRYASTDTQYF
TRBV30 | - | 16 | CAWSKSGGGYRETQYF
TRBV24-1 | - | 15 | CATSDPTTTGETQYF
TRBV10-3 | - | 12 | CAISAGGETQYF
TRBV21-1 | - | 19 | CASSIFRGTSGRFTDTQYF
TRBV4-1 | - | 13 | CASSQTLNYGYTF
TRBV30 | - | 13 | CGADRGVTGELFF
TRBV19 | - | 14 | CASSLGPLNTEAFF
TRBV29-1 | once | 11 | CSVGGSYGYTF
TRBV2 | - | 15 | CASSPGTGGPQPQHF
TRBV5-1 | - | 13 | CASSLDSQETQYF
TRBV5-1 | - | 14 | CASRGTSMNTEAFF
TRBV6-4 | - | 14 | CASSDSFRGSGYTF
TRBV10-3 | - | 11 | CAIWGGYGYTF
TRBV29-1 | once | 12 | CSVEDRFAEAFF
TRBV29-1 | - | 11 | CSASTGNEQFF
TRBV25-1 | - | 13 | CASSGQGIDEQYF
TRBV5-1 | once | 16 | CASSLLVGPSSYEQYF
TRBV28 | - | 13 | CASRLEGGKRYTF
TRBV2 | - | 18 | CASSGQGGERTTEYEQYF
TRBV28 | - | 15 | CASSPPPRGPSPLHF
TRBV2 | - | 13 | CASSRDSAYEQYF
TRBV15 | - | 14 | CATAPGLSTDTQYF
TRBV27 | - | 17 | CASSLGPGQHINYGYTF
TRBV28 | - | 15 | CASSLRGRAYNEQFF
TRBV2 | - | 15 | CASSELAGRQETQYF
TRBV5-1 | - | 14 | CASRPQMGPGELFF
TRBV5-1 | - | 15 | CASSLVAGAYNEQFF
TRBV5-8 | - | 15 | CASSLKFGRGQPQHF
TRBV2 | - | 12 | CASGVLGEKLFF
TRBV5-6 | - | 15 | CASSPNAGGTYEQYF